This T cell receptor (beta chain) is drawn from a study of blood T cell repertoires in COVID-19. The overall study: PBMCs, B-cell-depleted T cells, or T cells were the source of the cDNA or gDNA that made up the material.

In the original analysis: Reference gene primer amplification in the assay estimated nucleated cell counts. The repertoire was sequenced with immunoSEQ multiplex PCR; TCRdb's copy has only in-frame clones and lacks some. V and J calls and clone size come straight from that table; D and trimming were deduced from the DNA. The sample has some 110,000 clones, 85% to 90% seen once. Per the germline V gene, CDR1 is SGHRS and CDR2 is YFSETQ. This CDR3 comprises 16 residues. Trimming removed 2 bases from V and 0 bases from J; junction bases left unmatched: 7. The receptor comes from a human donor in a cohort sampled during active COVID-19. Sequencing was done on a sample of peripheral blood. The rearrangement joins TRBV5-1 to TRBJ2-7; 8 bases align to TRBD1. The CDR3 DNA is TGCGCCAGCAGCTTACAAACAGGGGGAGTCTCCTACGAGCAGTACTTC. Its protein is CASSLQTGGVSYEQYF.